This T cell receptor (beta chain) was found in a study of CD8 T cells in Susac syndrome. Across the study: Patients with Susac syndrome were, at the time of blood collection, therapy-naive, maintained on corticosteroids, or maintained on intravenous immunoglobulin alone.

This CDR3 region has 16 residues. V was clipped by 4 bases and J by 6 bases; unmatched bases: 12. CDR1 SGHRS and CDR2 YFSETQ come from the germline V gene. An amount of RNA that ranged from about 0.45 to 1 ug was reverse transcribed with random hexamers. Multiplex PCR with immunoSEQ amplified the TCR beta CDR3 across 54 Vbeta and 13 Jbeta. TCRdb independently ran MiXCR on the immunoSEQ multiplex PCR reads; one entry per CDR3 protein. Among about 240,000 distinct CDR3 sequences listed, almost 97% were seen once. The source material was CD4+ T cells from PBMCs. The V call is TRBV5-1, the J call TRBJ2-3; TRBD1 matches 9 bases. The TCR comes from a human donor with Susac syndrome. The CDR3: CASSVKGTGSMDTQYF. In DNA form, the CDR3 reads TGCGCCAGCAGCGTCAAGGGGACAGGGTCGATGGATACGCAGTATTTT.